The sample holds many counts of the clone carrying this TCR beta chain. Its antigen is unidentified. This sample was taken from a study of metastatic and nonmetastatic thyroid tumors. Ahead of thyroid surgery, no patient had received treatment of any kind. The CDR3 consists of 17 residues. Trimming took off 7 bases at V and 4 bases at J, with 25 bases between the two ends. Per the germline V gene, CDR1 is LGHNA and CDR2 is YNFKEQ. Study-wide results and caveats: Malignant tumors reportedly showed significantly higher TCR beta diversity than benign nodules in both blood and tumor.

In the original workflow: What underpinned the distant-metastasis classifier for papillary thyroid cancer was the set of CDR3 differences across clinicopathological groups. TCRdb called clones again from the PCR reads with MiXCR. These V and J calls are TCRdb output, not the study's own analysis. The data contain roughly 20,000 clones, approximately 26% of them singletons. The clonotype originates from a female donor with papillary thyroid cancer or a benign thyroid nodule (not recorded which). Some clones in this sample may be carry-over from other donors' samples. The chain has TRBV4-2 and TRBJ1-2; D perhaps matches TRBD1 (5 bases). What was sequenced was blood. The CDR3 coding sequence is TGTGCCAGCACCCCTAGAGGGCAGGGATTTGTGGGCTATGGCTACACCTTC. Protein product: CASTPRGQGFVGYGYTF.